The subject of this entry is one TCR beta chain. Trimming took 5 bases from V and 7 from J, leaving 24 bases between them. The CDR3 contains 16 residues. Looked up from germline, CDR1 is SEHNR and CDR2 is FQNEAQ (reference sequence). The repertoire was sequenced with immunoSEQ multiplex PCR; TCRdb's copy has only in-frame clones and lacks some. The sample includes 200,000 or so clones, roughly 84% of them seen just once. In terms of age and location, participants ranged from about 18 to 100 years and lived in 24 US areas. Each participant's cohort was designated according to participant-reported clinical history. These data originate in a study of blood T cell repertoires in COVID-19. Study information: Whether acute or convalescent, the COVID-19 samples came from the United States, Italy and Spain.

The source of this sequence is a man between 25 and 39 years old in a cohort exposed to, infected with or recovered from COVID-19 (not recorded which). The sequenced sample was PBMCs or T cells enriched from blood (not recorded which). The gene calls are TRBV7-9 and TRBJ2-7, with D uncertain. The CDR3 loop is CASSISLTHPTGEQYF. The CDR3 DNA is TGTGCCAGCAGCATAAGTCTAACGCATCCTACGGGTGAGCAGTACTTC.